Listed here are 16 T cell receptor beta chains from one sample, sequenced in a study of CXCR3-negative and CXCR3-positive naive CD8 T cells. The study's findings and limits: More hydrophobic TRB CDR3s were found in CXCR3-positive naive cells than in CXCR3-negative naive cells.

TRB cDNA was prepared as libraries by UMI-labeled 5' RACE. TCRdb reanalyzed the 5' RACE reads and collapses them to one entry per CDR3 protein, without DNA. The table lists about 89,000 distinct CDR3 sequences. The antigens of these receptors remain unknown. Sequenced input: naive CXCR3+ CD8+ T cells from blood. Subset given: CD45RO-CCR7+CD27+CD95- naive CD8+ T cells expressing CXCR3 (TNR3+). Every receptor here comes from a human donor in good health. Some clones in this sample may be carry-over from other donors' samples.

V usage is TRBV28 and J usage is TRBJ2-1; TCRdb indicates TRBD1, and absent DNA this call remains unverified. The V gene's germline CDR1 is MDHEN and CDR2 SYDVKM. The CDR3 consists of 12 residues. The CDR3 is CASSLWGTGVLF.

V gene TRBV7-2 combines with J gene TRBJ2-7; the TCRdb D gene call, TRBD1, has no DNA to confirm it. Germline-derived CDR1 and CDR2 are SGHTA and FQGNSA. CDR3 length: 15 residues. This chain's CDR3 is CASGLIYQGSREQYF.

This chain uses TRBV5-1 with TRBJ1-2; absent DNA, TCRdb's TRBD1 call cannot be checked. The germline gives CDR1 SGHRS, CDR2 YFSETQ. This CDR3 is 13 amino acids long. This CDR3 is CASSLEGTHGYTF.

This chain's CDR3 is CASSQGSSYEQYF. The V and J genes are TRBV4-3 and TRBJ2-7. The V gene's germline CDR1 is LGHNA and CDR2 YSLEER. The CDR3 covers 13 residues.

J is TRBJ2-3 and V is TRBV4-3. This CDR3 has 16 residues. Germline CDR1 reads LGHNA; CDR2 reads YSLEER. The CDR3 region is CASSQDFGGGADTQYF.

The gene calls are TRBV20-1 and TRBJ2-7; TCRdb proposes TRBD2, but this gene call is untestable without DNA. This CDR3 has 14 amino acids. Germline CDR1 DFQATT, CDR2 SNEGSKA (reference sequence). CDR3 loop: CSAGRVGLEGEQYF.

The chain uses TRBV5-5 and TRBJ1-2; there is no DNA to check the TCRdb D call of TRBD1. Germline lookup yields CDR1 SGHKS and CDR2 YYEKEE (reference sequence). This CDR3 region has 16 residues. The CDR3 reads CASSLTSDRVNYGYTF.

The CDR3 protein is CASSRPGSYEQYF. This sequence joins TRBV4-1 and TRBJ2-7. This CDR3 region has 13 residues. Germline CDR1 is MGHRA and CDR2 is YSYEKL.

The chain uses TRBV6-6 and TRBJ2-7; TCRdb designates TRBD1, a call that cannot be tested without DNA. The CDR3 totals 15 residues. Germline V gene sequence: CDR1 MNHNY, CDR2 SVGAGI (reference sequence). The CDR3 sequence: CASSYYGQGSYEQYF.

The CDR3 region is CASSEGGLHEQYF. The chain uses TRBV10-2 and TRBJ2-7; TCRdb designates TRBD1, a call that cannot be tested without DNA. The CDR3 sequence is 13 residues long. Per the germline V gene, CDR1 is WSHSY and CDR2 is SAAADI.

This chain links TRBV6-2 or TRBV6-3 with TRBJ2-7; TCRdb outputs TRBD1, but without DNA this stays unchecked. CDR1 MNHEY and CDR2 SVGEGT come from the germline V gene. This CDR3 has 14 amino acids. The chain's CDR3 is CASSQRTGLDEQYF.

The V call is TRBV12-3 or TRBV12-4, the J call TRBJ2-1; TCRdb outputs TRBD2, but without DNA this stays unchecked. The CDR3 is 16 residues long. The CDR3 sequence is CASSFGLAGIDNEQFF.

This chain links TRBV7-9 with TRBJ2-1. Germline CDR1 reads SEHNR; CDR2 reads FQNEAQ (reference sequence). The CDR3 sequence is 11 residues long. CDR3 amino acids: CASSSSLEQFF.

The chain employs TRBV29-1 and TRBJ2-7. Germline-derived CDR1 and CDR2 are SQVTM and ANQGSEA. CDR3 length: 14 residues. The CDR3 reads CSARFLDRTYEQYF.

V usage is TRBV7-3 and J usage is TRBJ1-3. Germline values: CDR1 SGHTA, CDR2 FQGTGA. The CDR3 is made up of 13 amino acids. This chain's CDR3 is CASSQGPGNTIYF.

CDR3 protein: CASSANRGYQETQYF. The chain is built from TRBV28 and TRBJ2-5; TCRdb selects TRBD1, and the lack of DNA leaves this call unchecked. CDR3 length: 15 amino acids. Germline V CDR1 and CDR2: MDHEN, SYDVKM.